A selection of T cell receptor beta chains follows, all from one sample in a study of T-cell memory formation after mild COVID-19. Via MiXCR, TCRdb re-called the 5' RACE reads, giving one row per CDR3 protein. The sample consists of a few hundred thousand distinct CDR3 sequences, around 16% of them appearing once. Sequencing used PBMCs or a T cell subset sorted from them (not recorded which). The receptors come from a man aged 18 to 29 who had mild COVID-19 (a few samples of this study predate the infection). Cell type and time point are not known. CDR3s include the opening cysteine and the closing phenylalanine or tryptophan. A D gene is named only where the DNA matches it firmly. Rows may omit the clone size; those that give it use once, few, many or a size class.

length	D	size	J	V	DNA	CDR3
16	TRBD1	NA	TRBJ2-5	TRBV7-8	TGTGCCAGCAGCCCGCGACAGGGTTATACTCAAGAGACCCAGTACTTC	CASSPRQGYTQETQYF
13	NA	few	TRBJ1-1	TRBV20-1	TGCAGTGCTGAGGGGCTCGGGAACACTGAAGCTTTCTTT	CSAEGLGNTEAFF
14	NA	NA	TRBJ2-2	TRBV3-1	TGTGCCAGCAGCCGCCGAGAGAGTGGCGGGGAGCTGTTTTTT	CASSRRESGGELFF
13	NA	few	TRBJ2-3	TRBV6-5	TGTGCCAGCAGCGGGGCCGTGGGGGATACGCAGTATTTT	CASSGAVGDTQYF
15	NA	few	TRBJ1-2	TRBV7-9	TGTGCCAGCAGCTGGGGGGACTTTTTCGGGGATGGCTACACCTTC	CASSWGDFFGDGYTF
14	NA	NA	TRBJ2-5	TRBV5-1	TGCGCCAGCAGCTTGGATCGCCAGGCAGAAACACGGTACTTC	CASSLDRQAETRYF
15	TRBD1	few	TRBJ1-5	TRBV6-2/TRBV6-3	TGTGCCAGCAGTTACGAATGGACAGGGAGGCAGCCCCAGCATTTT	CASSYEWTGRQPQHF
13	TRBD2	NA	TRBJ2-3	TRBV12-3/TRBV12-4	TGTGCCACCCACAATAGCGGGGGTAGGACGCAGTATTTT	CATHNSGGRTQYF
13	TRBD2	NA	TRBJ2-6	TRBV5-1	TGCGCGAGCCGGGGGGAAGGGGCCAACGTCCTGACTTTC	CASRGEGANVLTF
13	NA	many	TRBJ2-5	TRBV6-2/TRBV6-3	TGTGCCAGCTCCCGGGCGCCTGATGAGACCCAGTACTTC	CASSRAPDETQYF
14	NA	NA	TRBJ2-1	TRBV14	TGTGCCAGCAGCCGAAGCTCCTCCTACAATGAGCAGTTCTTC	CASSRSSSYNEQFF
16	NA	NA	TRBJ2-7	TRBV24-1	TGTGCCACCAGTGGGGATCAACCCAGAAGCTCCTACGAGCAGTACTTC	CATSGDQPRSSYEQYF
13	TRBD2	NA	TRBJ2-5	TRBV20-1	TGCAGTGCTGAACTAGCGGGGGTAGAGACCCAGTACTTC	CSAELAGVETQYF
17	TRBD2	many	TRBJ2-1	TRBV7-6	TGTGCCAGCAGCTCAACTTTACTAGCGGGGGGTCTGAATGAGCAGTTCTTC	CASSSTLLAGGLNEQFF
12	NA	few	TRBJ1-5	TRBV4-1	TGCGCCAGCAGCCAAGAGGCAGGGCCCCAGCATTTT	CASSQEAGPQHF
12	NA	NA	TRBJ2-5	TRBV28	TGTGCCAGCAGTTTAGGTGTTGGGACCCAGTACTTC	CASSLGVGTQYF
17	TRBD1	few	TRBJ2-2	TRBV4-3	TGCGCCAGCAGCCAAGAGGAAAGGACAGGGATTGCCGGGGAGCTGTTTTTT	CASSQEERTGIAGELFF
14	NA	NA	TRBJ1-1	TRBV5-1	TGCGCCAGCAGCTTGGTTGACCGCCGGACTGAAGCTTTCTTT	CASSLVDRRTEAFF
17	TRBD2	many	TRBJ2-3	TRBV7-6	TGTGCCAGCAGTCCGGGACTAGCGGGAGATAGCACAGATACGCAGTATTTT	CASSPGLAGDSTDTQYF
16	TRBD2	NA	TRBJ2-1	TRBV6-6	TGTGCCAGCAGGGAAGAGGGACTAGCGCCCGACAATGAGCAGTTCTTC	CASREEGLAPDNEQFF
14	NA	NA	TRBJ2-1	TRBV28	TGTGCCAGCAGTTTCCCCCCATCCTACAATGAGCAGTTCTTC	CASSFPPSYNEQFF
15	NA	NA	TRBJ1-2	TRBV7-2	TGTGCCAGCAGCCCTCGTGGGTTATACAACTATGGCTACACCTTC	CASSPRGLYNYGYTF
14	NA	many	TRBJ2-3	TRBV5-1	TGCGCCAGCAGCTTGGGGATTAGGGGGGATACGCAGTATTTT	CASSLGIRGDTQYF
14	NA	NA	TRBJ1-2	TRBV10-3	TGTGCCATCAGTGAGCAACAGGGATACTATGGCTACACCTTC	CAISEQQGYYGYTF
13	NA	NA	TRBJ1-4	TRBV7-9	TGTGCCAGCAGCCGTGGTGGGCATGAAAAACTGTTTTTT	CASSRGGHEKLFF
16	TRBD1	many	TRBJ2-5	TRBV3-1	TGTGCCAGCAGCCAAGAACGCGGACAGGGGGGAGAGACCCAGTACTTC	CASSQERGQGGETQYF
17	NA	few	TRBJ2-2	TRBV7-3	TGTGCCAGCAGCTTAGATGTGACAGGTCCACGCACCGGGGAGCTGTTTTTT	CASSLDVTGPRTGELFF
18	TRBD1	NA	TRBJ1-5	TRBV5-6	TGTGCCAGCAGCTCCCTCGGGACAGGGGGATTCAGCAATCAGCCCCAGCATTTT	CASSSLGTGGFSNQPQHF
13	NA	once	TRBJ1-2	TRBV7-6	TGTGCCAGCAGCTGGTTTGATAAAGGTGGCTACACCTTC	CASSWFDKGGYTF
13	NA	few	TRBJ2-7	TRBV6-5	TGTGCCAGCAGTTACTCGGGCCTCTACGAGCAGTACTTC	CASSYSGLYEQYF
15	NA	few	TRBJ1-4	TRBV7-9	TGTGCCAGCAGCCAATTTTCCAGGGCTAATGAAAAACTGTTTTTT	CASSQFSRANEKLFF
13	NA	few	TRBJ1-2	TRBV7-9	TGTGCCAGCAGCCCAGTCGGGGGGGGCGGCTACACCTTC	CASSPVGGGGYTF
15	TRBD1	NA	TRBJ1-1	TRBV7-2	TGTGCCAGCAGCAATAGACAGGGGCAGAACACTGAAGCTTTCTTT	CASSNRQGQNTEAFF
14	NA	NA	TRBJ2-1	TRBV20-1	TGCAGTGCTTATGACCCTCAGGTTGGTAATGAGCAGTTCTTC	CSAYDPQVGNEQFF
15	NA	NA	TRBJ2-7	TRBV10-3	TGTGCCATCAGCCTAGAGAGGGGGGGCCTCGACGAGCAGTACTTC	CAISLERGGLDEQYF
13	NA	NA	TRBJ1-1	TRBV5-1	TGCGCCAGCAGCCCGGGTCCCAACACTGAAGCTTTCTTT	CASSPGPNTEAFF
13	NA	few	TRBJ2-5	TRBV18	TGTGCCAGCTCACCTGCCGTACAAGAGACCCAGTACTTC	CASSPAVQETQYF
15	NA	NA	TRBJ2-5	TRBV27	TGTGCCAGCAGTTCATTTACTAGCTCTACGGGGACCCAGTACTTC	CASSSFTSSTGTQYF
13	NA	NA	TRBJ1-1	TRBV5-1	TGCGCCAGCAGCTTGTTCACGAGGACTGAAGCTTTCTTT	CASSLFTRTEAFF
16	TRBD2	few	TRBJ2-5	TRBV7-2	TGTGCCAGCAGCTCCCGCCAGCGGGGGAGAAAAGAGACCCAGTACTTC	CASSSRQRGRKETQYF
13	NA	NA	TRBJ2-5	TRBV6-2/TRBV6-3	TGTGCCAGCCTCTACAGCCCCCAAGAGACCCAGTACTTC	CASLYSPQETQYF
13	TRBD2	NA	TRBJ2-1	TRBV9	TGTGCCAGCAGCGAGATAGGGAGGGATGAGCAGTTCTTC	CASSEIGRDEQFF
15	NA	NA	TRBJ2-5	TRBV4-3	TGCGCCAGCAGCCGGAAAACAGGGTCACAAGAGACCCAGTACTTC	CASSRKTGSQETQYF
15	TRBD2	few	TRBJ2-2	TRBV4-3	TGCGCCAGCAGCCTTGGACTAGTTGGCACCGGGGAGCTGTTTTTT	CASSLGLVGTGELFF
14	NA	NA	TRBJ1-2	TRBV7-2	TGTGCCAGCAGCTTAGCGCCCACGAAGTATGGCTACACCTTC	CASSLAPTKYGYTF
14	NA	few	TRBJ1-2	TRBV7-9	TGTGCCAGCAGCTCTCAATACTCGGGCTATGGCTACACCTTC	CASSSQYSGYGYTF
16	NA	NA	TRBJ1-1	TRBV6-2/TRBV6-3	TGTGCCAGCAGTCGGGGACCGCGAGTGGTGGGAACTGAAGCTTTCTTT	CASSRGPRVVGTEAFF
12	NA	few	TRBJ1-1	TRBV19	TGTGCCAGTAGTATCGTTAACACTGAAGCTTTCTTT	CASSIVNTEAFF
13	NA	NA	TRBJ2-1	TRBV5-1	TGCGCCAGCAGCTTCGGACAGAACAATGAGCAGTTCTTC	CASSFGQNNEQFF
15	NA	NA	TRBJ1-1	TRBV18	TGTGCCAGCGGCCTTAGTGGGGGTCGGAACACTGAAGCTTTCTTT	CASGLSGGRNTEAFF
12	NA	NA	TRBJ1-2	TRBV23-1	TGCGCCAGCAGTCAACGAGTGGATGGCTACACCTTC	CASSQRVDGYTF
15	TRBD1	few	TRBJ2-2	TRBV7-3	TGTGCCAGCAGCTTTGCTGGGCAGGGGGCCGGGGAGCTGTTTTTT	CASSFAGQGAGELFF
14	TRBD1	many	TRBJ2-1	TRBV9	TGTGCCAGCACGACAGGGGGGGCTACCAATGAGCAGTTCTTC	CASTTGGATNEQFF
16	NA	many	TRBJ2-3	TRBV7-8	TGTGCCAGCAGCTCCCGACTTGGAGGGGGCACAGATACGCAGTATTTT	CASSSRLGGGTDTQYF
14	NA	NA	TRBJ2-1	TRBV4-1	TGCGCCAGCAGCCATCCGGGAGCTTACAATGAGCAGTTCTTC	CASSHPGAYNEQFF